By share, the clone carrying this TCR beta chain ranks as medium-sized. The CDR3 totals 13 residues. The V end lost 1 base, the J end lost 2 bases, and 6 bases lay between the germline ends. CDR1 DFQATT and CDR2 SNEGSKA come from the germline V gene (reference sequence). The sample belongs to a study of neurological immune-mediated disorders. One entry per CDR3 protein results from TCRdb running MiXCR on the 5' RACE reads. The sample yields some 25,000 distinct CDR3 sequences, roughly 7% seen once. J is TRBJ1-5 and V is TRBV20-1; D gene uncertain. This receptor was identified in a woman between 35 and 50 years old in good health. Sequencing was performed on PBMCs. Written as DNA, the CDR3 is TGCAGTGCTAGAGGTGATGGCAATCAGCCCCAGCATTTT. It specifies CSARGDGNQPQHF.